Here is one TCR gamma chain with its context. Its specific antigen is unknown. A much more abundant neighbour one base away suggests this may be a read error. Sequencing was carried out with an Illumina MiSeq. TCRdb reprocessed the public reads with the caller CATT; rows with the same DNA were merged afterwards. This sample comprises around 1,200 gamma-chain clones, about 61% of them detected only once. The ten largest clonotypes hold more than 8.5% of the sample. CDR1 and CDR2, per the germline V gene, are EGSTGY and YDSYTSSV. From the cysteine up to the phenylalanine, the CDR3 has a length of 14 residues. Only the CDR3 region is kept as DNA, spanning 42 bases read in frame from base 1. The sample comes from a study of gamma-delta chains in newborns, infants, children (dated by TCRdb to about 2019). In the study overall: According to the study title, microbial exposure causes polyclonal expansion of innate gammadelta T cells right after birth. How innate gammadelta T cell populations in human newborns were shaped by microbial exposure immediately after birth was investigated in the study.

The clonotype was recovered from a child who was a newborn, infant or young child, either healthy, febrile or measles-vaccinated (not recorded which). The rearranged chain carries TRGV4 and TRGJ1 or TRGJ2. The J gene is absent in TCRdb and was assigned here via DNA matching to germline. Sequencing input: blood. Here the CDR3 is given as CATRDGPGYYKKLF. The sequenced DNA: TGTGCCACCCGGGATGGGCCGGGGTATTATAAGAAACTCTTT.